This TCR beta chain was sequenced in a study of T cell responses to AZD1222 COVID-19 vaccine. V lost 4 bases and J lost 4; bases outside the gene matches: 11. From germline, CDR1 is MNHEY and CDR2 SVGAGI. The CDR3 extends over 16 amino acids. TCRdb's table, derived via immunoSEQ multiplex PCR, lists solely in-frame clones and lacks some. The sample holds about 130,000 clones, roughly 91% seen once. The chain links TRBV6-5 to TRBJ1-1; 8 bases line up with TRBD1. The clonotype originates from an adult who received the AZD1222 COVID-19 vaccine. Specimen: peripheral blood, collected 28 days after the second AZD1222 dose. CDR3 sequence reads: CASSWQGASRSTEAFF. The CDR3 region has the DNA TGTGCCAGCAGTTGGCAGGGGGCGAGCCGGAGCACTGAAGCTTTCTTT.